This T cell receptor (beta chain) appears in the sequencing data of a study of T cells in tuberculosis (dated by TCRdb to 2016 to 2018). Concerning the study at large: In the study, CD1B tetramers and high-throughput TCR immunosequencing were combined to characterize T cells specific for the mycobacterial lipid antigen glucose monomycolate (GMM). IGRA-negative adolescents, IGRA-positive adolescents with latent tuberculosis and adults with active tuberculosis, around ten per group, were compared in a South African clinical cohort. What the work shows at the level of the full study, not this receptor alone: Smaller NN-distances were partly driven by shorter CDR3-alpha lengths in active tuberculosis patients, and statistical significance was not reached for the TCR-beta difference. With the diverse GMM-specific repertoire as input, a classifier achieved 87% accuracy (AUROC about 0.93), whereas GEM motif frequencies as input gave roughly 70% accuracy. Clinical samples were chosen by availability of cryopreserved specimens, and active tuberculosis cases were adults while controls were adolescents. Compared with IGRA-negative controls, TCR-alpha repertoires from active tuberculosis had smaller mean NN-distances to GMM-specific TCRs, which suggests that these TCRs underwent clonal expansion.

At study entry, a tuberculin skin test and the QuantiFERON-TB GOLD In-Tube IGRA were used to screen adolescents for latent tuberculosis infection. Immunosequencing was performed on unsorted cryopreserved PBMC, with around 100,000 T cells per clinical donor covered on average. Eleven high schools in the Worcester region of the Western Cape, South Africa, served as enrollment sites for adolescents aged 12 to 18 years. Around 10 adolescents infected with M. tuberculosis and ten uninfected adolescents were chosen and matched for age and sex. PBMC from adolescents were isolated by density centrifugation from freshly drawn heparinized blood and were then cryopreserved. The immunoSEQ multiplex PCR assay was used to generate TCR libraries, with TCR-beta and/or TCR-alpha/delta assays applied to each sample. Amplified TCR libraries were sequenced on the Illumina high-throughput platform. The paper's processing steps were these. Clustering and dimensionality reduction relied on pairwise TCRdist distances among GMM-specific receptors from T cells that were either sorted ex vivo or expanded in vitro. Each clinical repertoire received a mean NN-distance score, defined as the average TCRdist to the nearest 10% of tetramer-positive reference sequences. To compute GEM TCR motif frequency, the fraction of unique TCRs matching known GEM sequences by V/J usage and CDR3 length was calculated. Active tuberculosis was classified by linear discriminant analysis with leave-one-out cross-validation, implemented in scikit-learn. Held by TCRdb, this immuneACCESS table contains in-frame sequences only and omits some clones. Under half of the omission traces to an unresolved V gene where checked; the cause of the rest is unknown. That table gives V, J and clone size, and the DNA gave D and trimming. The sample has about 30,000 clones on record, approximately 94% of them singletons. Clones ranked in the top ten supply 6.5% to 8% of the sample.

As encoded in the germline V gene, CDR1 is MNHNS while CDR2 is SASEGT. A distance of 17 bases separates the germline ends of V and J, which lose 5 bases and 7 bases respectively. Inclusive of the bounding cysteine and phenylalanine, the CDR3 is 14 residues long. The DNA shown is the 42-base CDR3, in frame from base 1. This clone appeared a single time. Its antigen specificity is not known. Base-call qualities are not available, and no considerably larger clone is one nucleotide away. This TCR came from a donor between 10 and 29 years old with latent tuberculosis or without tuberculosis infection. Sequencing was carried out using PBMCs. This chain is built from TRBV6-1 and TRBJ2-5; TRBD1 is a weak D gene call, 5 bases matching. The sequenced DNA: TGTGCCAGCAGTTGGGTTTACACTCAGGGGACCCAGTACTTC. This yields the protein CASSWVYTQGTQYF.